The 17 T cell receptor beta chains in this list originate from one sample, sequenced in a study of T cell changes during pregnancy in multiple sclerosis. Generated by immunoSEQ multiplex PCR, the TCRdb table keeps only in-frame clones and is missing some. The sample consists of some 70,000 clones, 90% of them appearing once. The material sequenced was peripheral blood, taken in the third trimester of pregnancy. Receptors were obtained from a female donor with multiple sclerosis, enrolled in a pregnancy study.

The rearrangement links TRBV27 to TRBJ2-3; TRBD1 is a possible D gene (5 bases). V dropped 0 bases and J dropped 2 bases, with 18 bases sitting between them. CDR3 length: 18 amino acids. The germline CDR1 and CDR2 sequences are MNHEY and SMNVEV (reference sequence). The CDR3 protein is CASSLSNAPQGYTDTQYF. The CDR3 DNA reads TGTGCCAGCAGTTTATCGAACGCCCCTCAGGGCTACACAGATACGCAGTATTTT.

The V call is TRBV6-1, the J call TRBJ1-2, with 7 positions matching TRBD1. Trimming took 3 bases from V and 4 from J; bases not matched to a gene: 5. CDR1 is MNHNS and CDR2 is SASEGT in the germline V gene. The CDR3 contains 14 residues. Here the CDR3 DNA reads TGTGCCAGCAGTGACTCTTGGACAGGCTATGGCTACACCTTC. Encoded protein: CASSDSWTGYGYTF.

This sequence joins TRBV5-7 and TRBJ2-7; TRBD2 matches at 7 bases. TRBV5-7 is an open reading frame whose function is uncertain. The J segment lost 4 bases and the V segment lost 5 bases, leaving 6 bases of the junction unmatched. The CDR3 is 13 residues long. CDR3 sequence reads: CASRGGVGYEQYF. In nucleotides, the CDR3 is TGTGCCAGCAGGGGAGGGGTCGGGTACGAGCAGTACTTC.

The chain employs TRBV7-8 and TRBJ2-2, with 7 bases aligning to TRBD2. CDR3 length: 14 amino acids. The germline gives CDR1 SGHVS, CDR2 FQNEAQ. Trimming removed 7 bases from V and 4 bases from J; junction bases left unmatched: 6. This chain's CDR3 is CASNPGRVTGELFF. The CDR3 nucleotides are TGTGCCAGCAACCCAGGGAGGGTCACCGGGGAGCTGTTTTTT.

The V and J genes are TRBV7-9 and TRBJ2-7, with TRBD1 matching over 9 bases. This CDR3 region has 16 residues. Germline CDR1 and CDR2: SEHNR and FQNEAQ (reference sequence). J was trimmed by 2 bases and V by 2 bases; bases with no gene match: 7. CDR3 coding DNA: TGTGCCAGCAGCTTACAAATGGGACAGGGCACCTACGAGCAGTACTTC. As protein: CASSLQMGQGTYEQYF.

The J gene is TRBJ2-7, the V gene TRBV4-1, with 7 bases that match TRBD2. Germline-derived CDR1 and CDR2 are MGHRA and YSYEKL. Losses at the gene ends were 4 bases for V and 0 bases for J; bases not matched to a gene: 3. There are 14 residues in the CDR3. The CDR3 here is CASSRGDYSYEQYF. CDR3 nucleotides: TGCGCCAGCAGCCGAGGGGACTACTCCTACGAGCAGTACTTC.

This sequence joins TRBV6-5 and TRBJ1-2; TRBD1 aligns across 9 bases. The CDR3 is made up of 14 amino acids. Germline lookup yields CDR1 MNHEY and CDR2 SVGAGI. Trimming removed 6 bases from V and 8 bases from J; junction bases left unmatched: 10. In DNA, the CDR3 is TGTGCCAGCAGCCGTCCCGGGACAGGGATCGGCTACACCTTC. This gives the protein CASSRPGTGIGYTF.

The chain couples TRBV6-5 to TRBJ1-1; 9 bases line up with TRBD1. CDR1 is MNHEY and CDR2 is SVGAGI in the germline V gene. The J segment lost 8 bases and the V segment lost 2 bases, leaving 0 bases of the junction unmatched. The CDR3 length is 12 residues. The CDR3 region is CASSYGTGEAFF. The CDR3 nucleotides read TGTGCCAGCAGTTACGGGACAGGGGAAGCTTTCTTT.

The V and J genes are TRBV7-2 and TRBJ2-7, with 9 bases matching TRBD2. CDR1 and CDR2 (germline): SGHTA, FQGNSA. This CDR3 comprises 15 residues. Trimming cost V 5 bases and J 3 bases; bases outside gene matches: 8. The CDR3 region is CASSETSGLYYEQYF. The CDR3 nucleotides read TGTGCCAGCAGCGAGACTAGCGGCCTCTACTACGAGCAGTACTTC.

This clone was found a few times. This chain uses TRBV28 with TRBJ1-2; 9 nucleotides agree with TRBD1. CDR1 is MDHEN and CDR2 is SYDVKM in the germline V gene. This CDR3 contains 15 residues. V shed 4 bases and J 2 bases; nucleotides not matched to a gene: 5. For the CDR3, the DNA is TGTGCCAGCAGTTCGTCGACAGGGGGGAACTATGGCTACACCTTC. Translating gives CASSSSTGGNYGYTF.

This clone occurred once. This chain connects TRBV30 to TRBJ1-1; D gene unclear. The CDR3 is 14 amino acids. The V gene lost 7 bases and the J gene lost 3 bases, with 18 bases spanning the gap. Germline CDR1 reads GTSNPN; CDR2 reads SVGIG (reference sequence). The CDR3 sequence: CAFPKRSMDTEAFF. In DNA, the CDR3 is TGTGCCTTCCCGAAGAGAAGTATGGACACTGAAGCTTTCTTT.

The chain's CDR3 is CASSPILGQASQKLFF. CDR3 nucleotide sequence: TGTGCCAGCTCACCAATTCTAGGACAGGCCAGTCAAAAACTGTTTTTT. V gene TRBV18 combines with J gene TRBJ1-4; TRBD1 aligns across 7 bases. J lost 9 bases, V lost 2 bases, and 12 bases had no gene match. The CDR3 runs to 16 residues. Germline V gives CDR1 KGHSH, CDR2 LQKENI.

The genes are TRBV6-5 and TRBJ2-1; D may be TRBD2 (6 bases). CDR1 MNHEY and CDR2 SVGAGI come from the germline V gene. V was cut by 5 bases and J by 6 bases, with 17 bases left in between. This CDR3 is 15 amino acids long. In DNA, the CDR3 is TGTGCCAGCAGTCTCCAGGCGGGAATGCTCAATGAGCAGTTCTTC. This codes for CASSLQAGMLNEQFF.

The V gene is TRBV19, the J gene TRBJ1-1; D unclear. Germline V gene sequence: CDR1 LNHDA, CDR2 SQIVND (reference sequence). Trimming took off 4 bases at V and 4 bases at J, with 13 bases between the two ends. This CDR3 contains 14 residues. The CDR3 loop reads CASSTPEAGTEAFF. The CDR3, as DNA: TGTGCCAGTAGTACTCCGGAGGCGGGCACTGAAGCTTTCTTT.

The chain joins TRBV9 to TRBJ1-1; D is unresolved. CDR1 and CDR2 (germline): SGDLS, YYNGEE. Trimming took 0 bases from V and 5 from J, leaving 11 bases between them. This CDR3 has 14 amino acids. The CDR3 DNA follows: TGTGCCAGCAGCGTAGACATGACGGGAACTGAAGCTTTCTTT. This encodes CASSVDMTGTEAFF.

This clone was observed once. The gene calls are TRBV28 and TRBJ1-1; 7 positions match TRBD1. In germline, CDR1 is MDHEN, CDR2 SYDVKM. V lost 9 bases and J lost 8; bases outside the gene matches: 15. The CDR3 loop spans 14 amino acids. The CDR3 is CASTPGQSPWEAFF. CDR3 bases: TGTGCCAGTACGCCGGGACAGTCGCCTTGGGAAGCTTTCTTT.

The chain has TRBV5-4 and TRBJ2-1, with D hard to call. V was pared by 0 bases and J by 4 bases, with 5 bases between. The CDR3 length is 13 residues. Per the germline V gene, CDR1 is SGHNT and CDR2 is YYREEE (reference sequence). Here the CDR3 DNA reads TGTGCCAGCAGCTTGGCAGATTACAATGAGCAGTTCTTC. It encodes CASSLADYNEQFF.